What follows are 14 T cell receptor beta chains derived from one specimen sequenced in a study of control samples from healthy donors and cancer patients. Sequenced by immunoSEQ multiplex PCR; TCRdb stores in-frame clones only, minus some. The repertoire holds 160,000 or so clones, with 92% as singletons. Sequenced material: blood. These receptors all come from a woman aged 25 to 39 in good health.

This chain joins TRBV7-3 and TRBJ2-3; D unclear. The V gene lost 2 bases and the J gene lost 2 bases, with 14 bases spanning the gap. There are 16 residues in the CDR3. Germline values: CDR1 SGHTA, CDR2 FQGTGA. This CDR3 reads CASSLGFGRLTDTQYF. The CDR3 nucleotides are TGTGCCAGCAGCTTAGGATTCGGGCGCCTCACAGATACGCAGTATTTT.

The chain employs TRBV6-2 or TRBV6-3 and TRBJ2-7; a weak D match, TRBD2 (6 bases). Germline CDR1 MNHEY, CDR2 SVGEGT. CDR3 length equals 14 residues. The V end was cut by 2 bases, the J end by 3 bases, with 11 bases between. Here the CDR3 DNA reads TGTGCCAGCAGTTACCTGCGGGAAAACTACGAGCAGTACTTC. Protein sequence: CASSYLRENYEQYF.

This chain uses TRBV6-2 or TRBV6-3 with TRBJ1-2; TRBD1 matches 8 bases. Germline loops: CDR1 MNHEY, CDR2 SVGEGT. V was clipped by 5 bases and J by 3 bases; unmatched bases: 8. The length of the CDR3 is 15 residues. As DNA, the CDR3 is TGTGCCAGCAGTCAACTTGGGACAGGTGACTATGGCTACACCTTC. Translating gives CASSQLGTGDYGYTF.

V gene TRBV19 combines with J gene TRBJ1-1; TRBD1 matches at 7 bases. Looked up from germline, CDR1 is LNHDA and CDR2 is SQIVND (reference sequence). This CDR3 spans 12 amino acids. The junction had 4 bases not matched to a gene; V was cut back by 7 bases and J by 5 bases. The CDR3: CASTFRGTEAFF. DNA of the CDR3: TGTGCCAGTACCTTCAGGGGGACTGAAGCTTTCTTT.

This chain uses TRBV7-8 with TRBJ1-4, with TRBD1 as a possible D gene (5 bases). The CDR3 contains 15 residues. V was pared by 1 base and J by 8 bases, with 14 bases between. Germline V gene lookup returns CDR1 SGHVS and CDR2 FQNEAQ. CDR3 protein: CASSLGDREREKLFF. The CDR3 region has the DNA TGTGCCAGCAGCTTAGGGGACCGGGAAAGGGAAAAACTGTTTTTT.

The chain employs TRBV10-3 and TRBJ2-5; D ambiguous. Germline lookup yields CDR1 ENHRY and CDR2 SYGVKD. V lost 2 bases, J lost 5 bases, and 9 bases lay in between. This CDR3 spans 13 amino acids. The CDR3 sequence is CAISETTWETQYF. The CDR3 DNA is TGTGCCATCAGTGAGACTACCTGGGAGACCCAGTACTTC.

The chain recombines TRBV27 with TRBJ2-3, with TRBD2 identical over 11 bases. The CDR3 contains 17 residues. After removal of 4 bases from V and 4 bases from J, the junction contained 10 bases not matched to a gene. Looked up from germline, CDR1 is MNHEY and CDR2 is SMNVEV (reference sequence). CDR3 nucleotides: TGTGCCAGCAGTTCCGGTCTGAGTAGCGGGAGGGCAGATACGCAGTATTTT. Its protein product is CASSSGLSSGRADTQYF.

This rearrangement joins TRBV20-1 to TRBJ1-6; no clear D. Trimming left V 3 bases short and J 5 bases short, with 17 bases between. Looked up from germline, CDR1 is DFQATT and CDR2 is SNEGSKA (reference sequence). The CDR3 spans 16 residues. The CDR3 coding sequence is TGCAGTGCTAGTCCTCCGGGATACGGAGATAATTCACCCCTCCACTTT. As protein: CSASPPGYGDNSPLHF.

The chain links TRBV4-3 to TRBJ2-2; no clear D gene. Trimming removed 0 bases at V and 11 bases at J, with 10 bases between. Germline CDR1 is LGHNA and CDR2 is YSLEER. The CDR3 runs 13 residues. For the CDR3, the DNA is TGCGCCAGCAGCCAAGATAGGTCTTATGAGCTGTTTTTT. It translates to CASSQDRSYELFF.

The genes are TRBV9 and TRBJ2-1, with D possibly matching TRBD2 (6 bases). Trimming removed 0 bases from V and 4 bases from J, with 11 bases in between. The length of the CDR3 is 15 residues. The germline gives CDR1 SGDLS, CDR2 YYNGEE. CDR3 nucleotides: TGTGCCAGCAGCGTAGTGGGAGGTGGTTACAATGAGCAGTTCTTC. This codes for CASSVVGGGYNEQFF. Variable domain in full (rest from reference TRBV9 and TRBJ2-1): DSGVTQTPKHLITATGQRVTLRCSPRSGDLSVYWYQQSLDQGLQFLIQYYNGEERAKGNILERFSAQQFPDLHSELNLSSLELGDSALYFCASSVVGGGYNEQFFGPGTRLTVL.

The chain is built from TRBV6-2 or TRBV6-3 and TRBJ1-1; D gene uncertain. The germline CDR1 and CDR2 sequences are MNHEY and SVGEGT. The CDR3 has 13 amino acids. Trimming cost V 6 bases and J 1 base, with 9 bases left between them. CDR3 sequence (DNA): TGTGCCAGCAGCCAAAGGGAGAACACTGAAGCTTTCTTT. Its protein is CASSQRENTEAFF.

The V gene is TRBV7-2, the J gene TRBJ2-2, with 9 positions matching TRBD2. V was clipped by 5 bases and J by 0 bases; unmatched bases: 7. This CDR3 contains 17 residues. CDR1 and CDR2 from the germline V gene are SGHTA and FQGNSA. The CDR3 loop reads CASSRVLAGPNTGELFF. CDR3 sequence (DNA): TGTGCCAGCAGCCGCGTCCTAGCGGGGCCGAACACCGGGGAGCTGTTTTTT.

The CDR3 bases are TGTGCCAGCAGTCCCCCGGGCTACGAGCAGTACTTC. Its translation: CASSPPGYEQYF. The chain recombines TRBV27 with TRBJ2-7; D is uncertain. CDR3 length equals 12 residues. Trimming left V 5 bases short and J 3 bases short, with 8 bases between. Germline V gene lookup returns CDR1 MNHEY and CDR2 SMNVEV (reference sequence).

V gene TRBV28 combines with J gene TRBJ2-6; 7 nucleotides agree with TRBD1. This CDR3 has 20 residues. The junction had 19 bases not matched to a gene; V was cut back by 7 bases and J by 1 base. Germline CDR1 and CDR2: MDHEN and SYDVKM. In DNA form, the CDR3 reads TGTGCCAGCACCTTTTCCCTGGACAGGTACGCCAGATCTGGGGCCAACGTCCTGACTTTC. Translation gives CASTFSLDRYARSGANVLTF.